These 6 T cell receptor beta chains share one sample of origin, sequenced in a study of OX40 agonist ivuxolimab in advanced cancers. Libraries were prepared by immunoSEQ multiplex PCR; TCRdb keeps only in-frame clonotypes and omits some of them. This table holds over 65,000 clones, approximately 86% found once. The specimen was CD4+ or CD8+ T cells sorted from blood, collected in a trial of the OX40 agonist ivuxolimab. The receptors stem from an adult with an advanced solid tumor such as melanoma, head and neck, liver or kidney cancer.

This clone appeared a few times. The rearrangement links TRBV19 to TRBJ1-2; 8 bases line up with TRBD1. CDR1 and CDR2 from the germline V gene are LNHDA and SQIVND (reference sequence). The CDR3 totals 15 residues. V was clipped by 4 bases and J by 8 bases; unmatched bases: 12. The CDR3 sequence is CASSTRDRWFYGYTF. CDR3 bases: TGTGCCAGTAGTACGCGGGACAGGTGGTTTTACGGCTACACCTTC.

The chain links TRBV6-5 to TRBJ2-3; D is unresolved. In germline, CDR1 is MNHEY, CDR2 SVGAGI. V was clipped by 6 bases and J by 0 bases, with 13 bases between them. CDR3 length equals 15 residues. The CDR3 sequence: CASSPPSSSTDTQYF. DNA of the CDR3: TGTGCCAGCAGCCCCCCCTCATCTAGCACAGATACGCAGTATTTT.

The chain carries TRBV6-1 and TRBJ2-5, with 8 bases that match TRBD1. The CDR3 runs to 14 residues. V shed 2 bases, J shed 5 bases, and the junction held 4 bases outside the gene matches. From germline, CDR1 is MNHNS and CDR2 SASEGT. CDR3 loop: CASSETGGLETQYF. The CDR3 nucleotides are TGTGCCAGCAGTGAAACAGGGGGTCTGGAGACCCAGTACTTC.

The chain uses TRBV6-6 and TRBJ2-7; no clear D. The length of the CDR3 is 14 residues. Looked up from germline, CDR1 is MNHNY and CDR2 is SVGAGI (reference sequence). The ends were cut back, 4 bases at V and 5 bases at J, with 15 bases in the middle. This chain's CDR3 is CASSSGRLANEQYF. CDR3 DNA sequence: TGTGCCAGCAGTTCGGGCAGGCTGGCAAACGAGCAGTACTTC.

J is TRBJ2-7 and V is TRBV5-1; tentatively, D is TRBD2 (5 bases). The V end lost 2 bases, the J end lost 6 bases, and 12 bases lay between the germline ends. The CDR3 totals 13 residues. In germline, CDR1 is SGHRS, CDR2 YFSETQ. CDR3 protein: CASSFGEWGEQYF. CDR3 DNA sequence: TGCGCCAGCAGCTTCGGGGAGTGGGGCGAGCAGTACTTC.

The V gene is TRBV28, the J gene TRBJ1-6; D remains unclear. Germline V gene data show CDR1 as MDHEN and CDR2 as SYDVKM. The CDR3 has 11 residues. Trimming pared 7 bases from V and 8 bases from J, leaving 6 bases between. The CDR3 reads CASIGDSPLHF. CDR3 nucleotide sequence: TGTGCCAGCATCGGGGATTCACCCCTCCACTTT.